The sequence of this T cell receptor (beta chain) was determined in a study of beta chain features in type 1 diabetes (dated by TCRdb to the late 2010s). Turning to the overall study: No differences in mean age, gender distribution, total cell number or subset yield were found between patients and healthy donors. Across all samples, 90 million to 130 million sorted cells were examined, and cell number per subset correlated strongly with RNA yield. The study compared the TCRB repertoires of sorted circulating CD4+ T cell subsets in recently diagnosed type 1 diabetes patients with those in matched healthy donors. Naive and central memory subsets were obtained from all 30 or so donors, but regulatory and stem cell-like memory subsets were isolated from only 8 patients and about 8 healthy donors.

On this clone: No cognate antigen has been identified for it. No quality values exist for individual bases; no much larger clone is one base distant.

The entire amount of isolated RNA was reverse transcribed using the High Capacity cDNA Reverse Transcription Kit, so the sequenced TCRB transcripts were expressed ones. Naive, central memory and regulatory T cell samples underwent deep immunoSEQ sequencing, averaging around 4 million total reads per sample. After sorted cells were lysed in RLT buffer, RNA was extracted with DNase-treated RNeasy Micro or Mini kits, with the choice depending on cell number. To prevent cross-contamination, each cell subset was processed individually, whereas patient and healthy donor samples were processed jointly. Using the immunoSEQ multiplex PCR, TCRB sequences were amplified from cDNA into 87-bp fragments spanning the CDR3 region. Amplicons were sequenced on the Illumina HiSeq platform. In the source study's methods: PCR bias was computationally corrected using synthetic template baselines, reads within Hamming distance 2 were collapsed, and singletons that could not be merged were discarded. Reads were aligned against IMGT so that V, D and J genes, CDR3 length and insertions or deletions at six rearrangement sites could be assigned. Within each subset, clonotype counts were normalized to sorted cell number, after which true diversity and Gini coefficients were computed with the tcR R package. The overlap coefficient, calculated on TCRB nucleotide sequences, was used to measure repertoire sharing. Out-of-frame TCRB sequences from naive cells were analyzed to stand in for the pre-selection repertoire. Here the immuneACCESS table is served through TCRdb, limited to in-frame sequences with V and J called. Missing clones are a known gap in these copies; in checked studies unresolved V genes cover under half, and the rest lacks a known reason. V and J calls and clone size follow that table, whereas D and trimming were derived from the DNA. A total of almost 250,000 clones appear in this sample, 14% of them only once. The ten largest clones capture around 0.026% of the sample.

A single peripheral blood draw of around 120 mL on average was collected from each donor into heparinised tubes. Naive, central memory, regulatory and stem cell-like memory CD4+ T cells were sorted on a BD FACSAria II using a panel including CD45RO, CCR7, CD25, CD127, CD95 and CD27. All sorted populations exceeded 98% purity. Right away, PBMCs were isolated by Lymphoprep density gradient centrifugation and were stained directly, with no culture step. So that batch effects would be minimized, each experiment stained and sorted samples in pairs, pairing one healthy donor with one patient. Broader findings and caveats from the paper: Fewer insertions and more nucleotide deletions at VDJ recombination sites were observed in patients with type 1 diabetes, implying thymic rearrangement abnormalities. Because cDNA was sequenced instead of genomic DNA, activated cells with high expression could be over-represented, although the groups did not differ in activation or CD3 levels. PCR might favor shorter templates, but patient and control samples were amplified and corrected together, so any skew would affect both groups equally. In all four CD4+ subsets, TCRB CDR3 length was moderately but significantly shorter in type 1 diabetes patients. Only small numbers of individuals were included in the HLA sub-analyses, which left unresolved whether HLA type had any influence on TCRB rearrangement. Naive, central memory and regulatory TCRB repertoires appeared to be more similar among patients than among healthy donors.

The sequence was obtained from a woman aged 40-49 years in good health. Sample: naive CD4+ T cells from blood. Read against the paper, the sample's cell subset or site label means: true naive CD4+ T cells.

The nucleotide sequence is TGTGCCAGCAGCTTCTCTCCCCAGGGATACGAGCAGTACTTC. Its translation reads: CASSFSPQGYEQYF. In this chain, TRBV7-2 is recombined with TRBJ2-7; TRBD1 might be the D gene, on 5 matching bases. Via the germline V gene, CDR1 is SGHTA and CDR2 FQGNSA. V is pared back by 3 bases and J by 4 bases, with 13 bases lying between the germline termini. The CDR3 spans 14 residues, from the cysteine through the phenylalanine. Of all the DNA, just the CDR3 is kept, 42 bases in frame from base 1.